The 13 T cell receptor beta chains presented below share a single source sample, sequenced in a study of OX40 agonist ivuxolimab in advanced cancers. Repertoires were generated with immunoSEQ multiplex PCR, while TCRdb's copy carries only in-frame clones and drops some. The data contain about 71,000 clones, around 80% of them singletons. The sequenced sample was CD4+ or CD8+ T cells sorted from blood, obtained in a trial of the OX40 agonist ivuxolimab. These receptors originate from an adult with an advanced solid tumor such as melanoma, head and neck, liver or kidney cancer.

The sample holds one count of this clone. The chain recombines TRBV2 with TRBJ1-3; D gene ambiguous. There are 15 residues in the CDR3. V lost 1 base to trimming and J lost 0 bases, with 7 bases between them. The germline V gene encodes CDR1 SNHLY and CDR2 FYNNEI. CDR3 residues: CASSEDLFSGNTIYF. DNA for the CDR3: TGTGCCAGCAGTGAAGACCTGTTCTCTGGAAACACCATATATTTT. The variable domain in full, with the rest retrieved from reference TRBV2 and TRBJ1-3, is EPEVTQTPSHQVTQMGQEVILRCVPISNHLYFYWYRQILGQKVEFLVSFYNNEISEKSEIFDDQFSVERPDGSNFTLKIRSTKLEDSAMYFCASSEDLFSGNTIYFGEGSWLTVV.

CDR3 sequence (DNA): TGTGCCAGTAGTCAGGGACCGGCGAACACTGAAGCTTTCTTT. Its translation is CASSQGPANTEAFF. The gene calls are TRBV19 and TRBJ1-1; perhaps TRBD1 as D (5 bases). CDR3 length: 14 amino acids. In germline, CDR1 is LNHDA, CDR2 SQIVND (reference sequence). V lost 5 bases and J 1 base, leaving 11 bases between the germline ends.

Here the CDR3 DNA reads TGTGCCAGCAGTGAAGGTGGAGCAGGGGCGTCCTATGGCTACACCTTC. Its protein is CASSEGGAGASYGYTF. The chain joins TRBV6-1 to TRBJ1-2, with D possibly TRBD1 on 6 matching bases. The CDR3 has 16 residues. CDR1 and CDR2 from the germline V gene are MNHNS and SASEGT. The germline V and J ends were trimmed by 1 base and 4 bases, with 16 bases remaining between them.

The chain recombines TRBV5-4 with TRBJ2-5; 7 nucleotides line up with TRBD2. With the DNA end fitting TRBJ2-7 better, the J assignment may be wrong. The CDR3 loop spans 15 amino acids. CDR1 SGHNT and CDR2 YYREEE come from the germline V gene (reference sequence). CDR3 DNA sequence: TGTGCCAGCAGCTTGGATCTAGCGGAATCCTACGAGCAGTACTTC. This sequence encodes CASSLDLAESYEQYF.

This clone appeared many times. This sequence joins TRBV5-1 and TRBJ1-2, with D unclear. CDR1 is SGHRS, CDR2 YFSETQ, per germline. The CDR3 has 14 amino acids. V lost 0 bases and J 8 bases, leaving 14 bases between the germline ends. The CDR3 DNA is TGCGCCAGCAGCTTGGCGGAAGGGAGCGGGGGCTACACCTTC. It codes for CASSLAEGSGGYTF.

V usage is TRBV10-2 and J usage is TRBJ2-5, with 7 bases aligning to TRBD1. The CDR3 has 12 amino acids. V lost 6 bases to trimming and J lost 4 bases; unmatched junction nucleotides: 2. The V gene's germline CDR1 is WSHSY and CDR2 SAAADI. The CDR3 spells CASRGQVETQYF. CDR3 nucleotides: TGCGCCAGCAGAGGACAGGTAGAGACCCAGTACTTC.

This clone counts as medium-sized. The chain links TRBV6-1 to TRBJ1-6; D unresolved. The V gene's germline CDR1 is MNHNS and CDR2 SASEGT. The CDR3 covers 15 residues. The V end lost 2 bases, the J end lost 8 bases, and 13 bases lay between the germline ends. The CDR3 here is CASSEQQWSDSPLHF. CDR3 nucleotides: TGTGCCAGCAGTGAACAGCAGTGGTCGGATTCACCCCTCCACTTT.

The chain employs TRBV20-1 and TRBJ2-7, with D tentatively TRBD1 or TRBD2 (5 bases each). Between the trimmed V and J ends, which lost 6 bases and 5 bases, there was a span of 11 bases. Germline lookup yields CDR1 DFQATT and CDR2 SNEGSKA (reference sequence). The CDR3 runs to 11 residues. CDR3 sequence reads: CSAPRGDEQYF. CDR3 bases: TGCAGTGCCCCGAGGGGTGACGAGCAGTACTTC.

V is TRBV7-9 and J is TRBJ1-1; D gene ambiguous. Germline CDR1 SEHNR, CDR2 FQNEAQ (reference sequence). The CDR3 runs to 14 residues. With 1 base removed from V and 8 bases from J, the gap between germline ends came to 14 bases. The CDR3 sequence: CASSLDQVLTEAFF. In DNA form, the CDR3 reads TGTGCCAGCAGCTTAGACCAGGTTCTAACCGAAGCTTTCTTT.

The chain couples TRBV4-2 to TRBJ2-2, with TRBD2 as a possible D gene (5 bases). This CDR3 has 17 residues. Trimming stripped 1 base from V and 5 bases from J, with 17 bases between. The germline CDR1 and CDR2 sequences are LGHNA and YNFKEQ. The CDR3 nucleotides are TGTGCCAGCAGCCAAGTGCAGACACTAGGGTGGACCGGGGAGCTGTTTTTT. It translates to CASSQVQTLGWTGELFF.

This clone was seen only once. The chain recombines TRBV5-1 with TRBJ2-4; D is undetermined. In germline, CDR1 is SGHRS, CDR2 YFSETQ. The CDR3 loop spans 16 amino acids. Between the trimmed V and J ends, which lost 4 bases and 2 bases, there was a span of 16 bases. For the CDR3, the DNA is TGCGCCAGCAGCCTATATAGTGGTATCTCCAAAAACATTCAGTACTTC. It encodes CASSLYSGISKNIQYF. Full variable domain (outside the CDR3, taken from reference TRBV5-1 and TRBJ2-4): KAGVTQTPRYLIKTRGQQVTLSCSPISGHRSVSWYQQTPGQGLQFLFEYFSETQRNKGNFPGRFSGRQFSNSRSEMNVSTLELGDSALYLCASSLYSGISKNIQYFGAGTRLSVL.

The gene calls are TRBV5-1 and TRBJ2-7; D is possibly TRBD2 (5 bases). V lost 6 bases and J 2 bases, leaving 15 bases between the germline ends. The CDR3 contains 14 residues. CDR1 and CDR2 from the germline V gene are SGHRS and YFSETQ. The CDR3 region is CASTPTPGTYEQYF. The CDR3 DNA reads TGCGCCAGCACCCCGACCCCCGGGACCTACGAGCAGTACTTC.

The chain uses TRBV10-3 and TRBJ2-5; D unresolved. V was clipped by 0 bases and J by 3 bases, with 11 bases between them. The germline CDR1 and CDR2 sequences are ENHRY and SYGVKD. The CDR3 has 15 amino acids. The CDR3 here is CAISESRGAKETQYF. The CDR3 DNA sequence: TGTGCCATCAGTGAGTCGAGAGGTGCTAAAGAGACCCAGTACTTC.